The next 12 T cell receptor beta chains were all read from a single sample in a study of cytomegalovirus exposure and HLA in healthy donors. Generated by immunoSEQ multiplex PCR, the TCRdb table keeps only in-frame clones and is missing some. This table holds under 250,000 clones, about nine tenths found once. Sequenced: PBMCs. Source of these receptors: a woman aged 18-29 years in good health and CMV-seropositive.

V is TRBV30 and J is TRBJ1-5, with D possibly matching TRBD1 (5 bases). The CDR3 is 13 amino acids. V shed 5 bases and J shed 0 bases, with 8 bases lying between them. Germline V gives CDR1 GTSNPN, CDR2 SVGIG (reference sequence). CDR3 sequence reads: CAWRQRSNQPQHF. DNA for the CDR3: TGTGCCTGGCGACAGCGTAGCAATCAGCCCCAGCATTTT.

In its sample, this clone was seen once. The chain links TRBV28 to TRBJ1-5, with D unresolved. The CDR3 totals 14 residues. CDR1 and CDR2 (germline): MDHEN, SYDVKM. V lost 5 bases, J lost 1 base, and 9 bases lay in between. This CDR3 is CASSPLTSNQPQHF. For the CDR3, the DNA is TGTGCCAGCAGTCCCTTGACAAGCAATCAGCCCCAGCATTTT.

CDR3 in amino acids: CAWSQGQNKETQYF. CDR3 in DNA: TGTGCCTGGAGTCAGGGACAGAACAAAGAGACCCAGTACTTC. V is TRBV30 and J is TRBJ2-5; 7 bases fit TRBD1. The CDR3 sequence is 14 residues long. Germline-derived CDR1 and CDR2 are GTSNPN and SVGIG (reference sequence). V lost 2 bases, J lost 3 bases, and 6 bases stayed unmatched. Full variable domain (outside the CDR3, taken from reference TRBV30 and TRBJ2-5): SQTIHQWPATLVQPVGSPLSLECTVEGTSNPNLYWYRQAAGRGLQLLFYSVGIGQISSEVPQNLSASRPQDRQFILSSKKLLLSDSGFYLCAWSQGQNKETQYFGPGTRLLVL.

This clone was counted once. The V gene is TRBV5-1, the J gene TRBJ2-1; D unresolved. V was shortened by 0 bases and J by 7 bases, with 8 bases between the two germline ends. The CDR3 is made up of 13 amino acids. Germline CDR1 SGHRS, CDR2 YFSETQ. CDR3 nucleotides: TGCGCCAGCAGCTTGGAACTGTGGAATGAGCAGTTCTTC. It encodes CASSLELWNEQFF.

V is TRBV30 and J is TRBJ2-1; no clear D. The germline V and J ends were trimmed by 3 bases and 9 bases, with 18 bases remaining between them. The germline gives CDR1 GTSNPN, CDR2 SVGIG (reference sequence). There are 14 residues in the CDR3. For the CDR3, the DNA is TGTGCCTGGAGCTCGCGCTTCGTGTTCGGTGAGCAGTTCTTC. Amino acids: CAWSSRFVFGEQFF.

The gene calls are TRBV27 and TRBJ2-7; the match to TRBD1 covers 7 bases. CDR1 MNHEY and CDR2 SMNVEV come from the germline V gene (reference sequence). J lost 6 bases, V lost 5 bases, and 10 bases had no gene match. The CDR3 contains 14 residues. The CDR3 is CASSQPGTVTEQYF. Here the CDR3 DNA reads TGTGCCAGCAGTCAACCTGGGACAGTGACCGAGCAGTACTTC.

CDR3 sequence: CASREPQGSGYTF. The CDR3 DNA follows: TGTGCCAGCAGGGAGCCCCAGGGGAGTGGCTACACCTTC. The chain joins TRBV28 to TRBJ1-2; tentatively, D is TRBD1 (6 bases). This CDR3 is 13 amino acids long. Trimming shortened V by 6 bases and J by 7 bases, and 15 bases separated the two germline ends. Germline loops: CDR1 MDHEN, CDR2 SYDVKM.

The chain uses TRBV4-2 and TRBJ2-1, with D unclear. This CDR3 comprises 13 residues. The V end was cut by 5 bases, the J end by 5 bases, with 10 bases between. From germline, CDR1 is LGHNA and CDR2 YNFKEQ. The CDR3 region is CASSVVRNNEQFF. CDR3 nucleotide sequence: TGTGCCAGCAGCGTAGTGCGGAACAATGAGCAGTTCTTC.

The V gene is TRBV5-1, the J gene TRBJ2-1, with 11 nucleotides matching TRBD1. CDR1 is SGHRS, CDR2 YFSETQ, per germline. With V trimmed by 4 bases and J by 3 bases, 3 bases remained unmatched. The CDR3 length is 15 residues. CDR3 protein: CASSTGQGGYNEQFF. CDR3 sequence (DNA): TGCGCCAGCAGCACGGGACAGGGGGGCTACAATGAGCAGTTCTTC.

This clone has just one count. The J gene is TRBJ1-1, the V gene TRBV6-1; tentative D call: TRBD1 (5 bases). Germline V gene lookup returns CDR1 MNHNS and CDR2 SASEGT. Trimming removed 7 bases at V and 5 bases at J, with 11 bases between. The CDR3 loop spans 12 amino acids. This CDR3 is CASTGGVTEAFF. CDR3 in DNA: TGTGCCAGCACCGGGGGTGTTACTGAAGCTTTCTTT.

The genes are TRBV11-2 and TRBJ2-7; D remains ambiguous. The CDR3 is 15 amino acids. V shed 2 bases and J shed 3 bases, with 14 bases lying between them. Germline V lookup: CDR1 SGHAT, CDR2 FQNNGV. CDR3 DNA sequence: TGTGCCAGCAGCTTATTAGGTAGCCCCGACTACGAGCAGTACTTC. Its protein product is CASSLLGSPDYEQYF.

The rearrangement uses TRBV30 and TRBJ2-1, with 9 bases aligning to TRBD1. The CDR3 has 15 residues. V shed 0 bases and J 7 bases; nucleotides not matched to a gene: 7. Per germline, CDR1 GTSNPN and CDR2 SVGIG (reference sequence). The CDR3, as DNA: TGTGCCTGGAGTGTGGGGACAGGGAGGTTGAATGAGCAGTTCTTC. Amino acids: CAWSVGTGRLNEQFF.